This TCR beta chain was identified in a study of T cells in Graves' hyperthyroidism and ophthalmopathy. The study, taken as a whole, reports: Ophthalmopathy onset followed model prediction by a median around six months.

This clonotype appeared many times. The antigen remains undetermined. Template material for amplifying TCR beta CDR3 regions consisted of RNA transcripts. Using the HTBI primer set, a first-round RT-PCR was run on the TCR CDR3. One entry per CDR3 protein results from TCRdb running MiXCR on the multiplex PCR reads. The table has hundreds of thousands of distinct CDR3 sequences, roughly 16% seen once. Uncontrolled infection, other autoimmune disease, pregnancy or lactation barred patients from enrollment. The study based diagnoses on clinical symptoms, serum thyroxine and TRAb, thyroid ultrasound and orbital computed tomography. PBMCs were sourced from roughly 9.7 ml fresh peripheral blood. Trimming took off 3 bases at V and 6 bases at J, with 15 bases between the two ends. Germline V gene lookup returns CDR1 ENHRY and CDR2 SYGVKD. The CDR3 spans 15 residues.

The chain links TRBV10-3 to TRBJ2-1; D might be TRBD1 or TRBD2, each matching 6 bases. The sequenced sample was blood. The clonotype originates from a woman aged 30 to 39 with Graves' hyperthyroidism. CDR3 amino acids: CAISDPAQGGNEQFF. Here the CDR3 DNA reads TGTGCCATCAGTGATCCGGCACAGGGAGGCAATGAGCAGTTCTTC.